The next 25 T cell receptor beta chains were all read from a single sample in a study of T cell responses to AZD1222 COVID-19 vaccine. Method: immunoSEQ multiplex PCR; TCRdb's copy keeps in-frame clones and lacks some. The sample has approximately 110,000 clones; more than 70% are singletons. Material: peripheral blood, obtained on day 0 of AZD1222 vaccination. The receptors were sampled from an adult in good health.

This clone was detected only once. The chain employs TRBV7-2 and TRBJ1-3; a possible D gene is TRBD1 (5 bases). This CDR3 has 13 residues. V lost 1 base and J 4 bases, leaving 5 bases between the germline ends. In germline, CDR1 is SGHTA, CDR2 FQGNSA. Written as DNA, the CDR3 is TGTGCCAGCAGCTTAGGGGGGGGAAACACCATATATTTT. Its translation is CASSLGGGNTIYF.

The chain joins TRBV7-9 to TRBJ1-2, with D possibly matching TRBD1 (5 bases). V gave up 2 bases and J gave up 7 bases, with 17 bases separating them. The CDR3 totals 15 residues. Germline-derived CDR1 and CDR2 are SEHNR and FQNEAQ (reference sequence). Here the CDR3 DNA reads TGTGCCAGCAGCTTATTTTCGAGGGGCGGGTCTGGCTACACCTTC. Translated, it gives CASSLFSRGGSGYTF.

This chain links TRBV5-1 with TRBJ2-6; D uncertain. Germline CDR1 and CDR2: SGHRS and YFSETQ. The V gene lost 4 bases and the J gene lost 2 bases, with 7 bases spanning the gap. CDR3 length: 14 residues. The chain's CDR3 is CASSLGTGANVLTF. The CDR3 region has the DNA TGCGCCAGCAGCCTGGGCACTGGGGCCAACGTCCTGACTTTC. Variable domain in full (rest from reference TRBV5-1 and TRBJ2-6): KAGVTQTPRYLIKTRGQQVTLSCSPISGHRSVSWYQQTPGQGLQFLFEYFSETQRNKGNFPGRFSGRQFSNSRSEMNVSTLELGDSALYLCASSLGTGANVLTFGAGSRLTVL.

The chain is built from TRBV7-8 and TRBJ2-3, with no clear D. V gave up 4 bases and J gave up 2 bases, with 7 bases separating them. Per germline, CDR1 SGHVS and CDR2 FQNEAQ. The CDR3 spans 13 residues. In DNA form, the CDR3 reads TGTGCCAGCAGCTCGATCTCCACAGATACGCAGTATTTT. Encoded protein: CASSSISTDTQYF.

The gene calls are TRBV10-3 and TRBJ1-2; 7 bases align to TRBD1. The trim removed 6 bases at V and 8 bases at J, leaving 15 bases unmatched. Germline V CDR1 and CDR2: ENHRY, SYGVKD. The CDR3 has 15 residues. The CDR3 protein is CAIRMDRIEGGGYTF. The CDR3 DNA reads TGTGCCATCAGGATGGACAGGATAGAGGGAGGCGGCTACACCTTC.

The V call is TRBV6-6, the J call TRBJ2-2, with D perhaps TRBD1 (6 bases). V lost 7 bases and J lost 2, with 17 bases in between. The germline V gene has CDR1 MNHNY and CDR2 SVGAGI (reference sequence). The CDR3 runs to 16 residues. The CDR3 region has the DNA TGTGCCAGCAATTTTAGGGGCAGGGGAAACACCGGGGAGCTGTTTTTT. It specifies CASNFRGRGNTGELFF.

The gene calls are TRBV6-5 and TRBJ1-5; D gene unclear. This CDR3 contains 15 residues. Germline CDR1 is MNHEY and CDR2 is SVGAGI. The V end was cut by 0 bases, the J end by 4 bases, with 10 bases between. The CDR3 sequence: CASSYSRADNQPQHF. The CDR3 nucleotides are TGTGCCAGCAGTTACTCAAGGGCAGATAATCAGCCCCAGCATTTT.

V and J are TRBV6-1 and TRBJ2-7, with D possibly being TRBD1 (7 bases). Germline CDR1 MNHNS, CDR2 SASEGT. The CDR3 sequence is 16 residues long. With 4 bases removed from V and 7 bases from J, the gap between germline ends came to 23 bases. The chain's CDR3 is CASSGLGPGGTGEQYV. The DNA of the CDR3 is TGTGCCAGCAGTGGTTTGGGGCCAGGGGGGACGGGAGAGCAGTACGTC.

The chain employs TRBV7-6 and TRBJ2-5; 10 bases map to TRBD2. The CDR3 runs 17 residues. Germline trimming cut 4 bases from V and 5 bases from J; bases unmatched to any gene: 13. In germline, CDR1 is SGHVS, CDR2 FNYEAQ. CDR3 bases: TGTGCCAGCAGCTCTGGACTAGCGGCCCAGCGGGGGGAGACCCAGTACTTC. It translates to CASSSGLAAQRGETQYF.

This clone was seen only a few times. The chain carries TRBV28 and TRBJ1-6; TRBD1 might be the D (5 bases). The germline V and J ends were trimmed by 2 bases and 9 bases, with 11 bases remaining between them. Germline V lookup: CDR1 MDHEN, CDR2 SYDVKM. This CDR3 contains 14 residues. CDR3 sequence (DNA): TGTGCCAGCAGTTTACGCAGGGAAAGTTCACCCCTCCACTTT. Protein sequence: CASSLRRESSPLHF.

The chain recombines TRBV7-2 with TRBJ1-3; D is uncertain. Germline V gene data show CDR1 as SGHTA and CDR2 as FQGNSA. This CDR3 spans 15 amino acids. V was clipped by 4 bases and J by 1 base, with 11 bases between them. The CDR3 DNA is TGTGCCAGCAGCTCATCGACCGATTCTGGAAACACCATATATTTT. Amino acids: CASSSSTDSGNTIYF.

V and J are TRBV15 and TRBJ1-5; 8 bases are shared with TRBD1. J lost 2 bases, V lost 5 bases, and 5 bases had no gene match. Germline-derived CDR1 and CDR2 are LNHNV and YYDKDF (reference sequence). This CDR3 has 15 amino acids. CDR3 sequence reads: CATSPGQAGNQPQHF. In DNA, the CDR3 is TGTGCCACCAGCCCGGGACAGGCGGGCAATCAGCCCCAGCATTTT.

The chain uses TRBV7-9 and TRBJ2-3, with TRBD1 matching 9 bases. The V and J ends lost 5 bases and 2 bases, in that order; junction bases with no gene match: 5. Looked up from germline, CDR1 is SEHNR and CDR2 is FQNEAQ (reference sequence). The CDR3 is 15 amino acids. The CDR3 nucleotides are TGTGCCAGCAGCCAACAGGGGGCCCTCACAGATACGCAGTATTTT. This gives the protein CASSQQGALTDTQYF.

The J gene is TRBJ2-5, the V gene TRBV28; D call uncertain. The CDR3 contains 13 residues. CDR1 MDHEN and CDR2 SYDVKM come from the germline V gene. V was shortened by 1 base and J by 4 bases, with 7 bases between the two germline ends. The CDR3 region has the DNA TGTGCCAGCAGTTTATTCGCGAGAGAGACCCAGTACTTC. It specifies CASSLFARETQYF.

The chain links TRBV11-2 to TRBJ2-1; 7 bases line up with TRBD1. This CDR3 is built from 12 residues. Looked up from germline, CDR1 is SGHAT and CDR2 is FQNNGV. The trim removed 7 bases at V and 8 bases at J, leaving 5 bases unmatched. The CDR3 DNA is TGTGCCAGCACGATTACAGGGGATGAGCAGTTCTTC. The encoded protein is CASTITGDEQFF.

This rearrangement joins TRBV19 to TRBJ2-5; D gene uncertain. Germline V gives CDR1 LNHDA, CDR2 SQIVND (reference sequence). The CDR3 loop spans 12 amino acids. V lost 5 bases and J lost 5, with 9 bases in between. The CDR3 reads CASSHYPETQYF. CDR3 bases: TGTGCCAGTAGTCATTACCCCGAGACCCAGTACTTC.

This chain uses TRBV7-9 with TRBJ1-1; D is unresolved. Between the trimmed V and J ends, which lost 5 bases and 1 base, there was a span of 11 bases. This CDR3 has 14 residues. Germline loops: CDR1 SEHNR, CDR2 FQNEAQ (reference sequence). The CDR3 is CASSPTGRNTEAFF. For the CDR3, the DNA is TGTGCCAGCAGCCCGACGGGCAGGAACACTGAAGCTTTCTTT.

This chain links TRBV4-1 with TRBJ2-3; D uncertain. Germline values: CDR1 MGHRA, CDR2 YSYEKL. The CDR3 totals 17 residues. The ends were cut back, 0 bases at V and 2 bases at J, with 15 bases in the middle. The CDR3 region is CASSQDPGRLATDTQYF. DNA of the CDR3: TGCGCCAGCAGCCAAGACCCGGGTAGGCTTGCCACAGATACGCAGTATTTT.

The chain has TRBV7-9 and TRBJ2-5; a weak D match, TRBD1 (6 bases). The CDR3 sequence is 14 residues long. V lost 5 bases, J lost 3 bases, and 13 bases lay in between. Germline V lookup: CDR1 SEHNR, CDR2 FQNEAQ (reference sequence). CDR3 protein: CASSDRTREETQYF. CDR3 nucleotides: TGTGCCAGCAGCGACAGGACCCGCGAAGAGACCCAGTACTTC.

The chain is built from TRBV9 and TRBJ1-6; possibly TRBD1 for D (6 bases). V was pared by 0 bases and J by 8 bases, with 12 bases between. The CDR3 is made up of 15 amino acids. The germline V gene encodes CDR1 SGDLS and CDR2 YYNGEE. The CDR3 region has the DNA TGTGCCAGCAGCGTAGCTGCAGGGGAGGATTCACCCCTCCACTTT. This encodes CASSVAAGEDSPLHF.

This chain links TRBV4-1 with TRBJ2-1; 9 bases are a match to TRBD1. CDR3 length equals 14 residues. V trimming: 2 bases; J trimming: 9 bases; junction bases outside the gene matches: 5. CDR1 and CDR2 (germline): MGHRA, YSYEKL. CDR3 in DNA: TGCGCCAGCAGCCAATCCGGGACAGGGTTTGAGCAGTTCTTC. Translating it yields CASSQSGTGFEQFF.

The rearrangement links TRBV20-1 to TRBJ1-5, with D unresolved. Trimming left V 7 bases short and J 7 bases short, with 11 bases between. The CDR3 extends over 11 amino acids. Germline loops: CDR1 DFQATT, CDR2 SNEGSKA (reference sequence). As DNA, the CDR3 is TGCAGTGAGCGGGCGCACCAGCCCCAGCATTTT. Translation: CSERAHQPQHF.

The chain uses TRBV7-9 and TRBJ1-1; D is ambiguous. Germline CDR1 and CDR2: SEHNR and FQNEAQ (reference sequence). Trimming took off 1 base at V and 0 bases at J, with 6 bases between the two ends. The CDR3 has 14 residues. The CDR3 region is CASSLGQMNTEAFF. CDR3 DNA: TGTGCCAGCAGCTTAGGGCAGATGAACACTGAAGCTTTCTTT.

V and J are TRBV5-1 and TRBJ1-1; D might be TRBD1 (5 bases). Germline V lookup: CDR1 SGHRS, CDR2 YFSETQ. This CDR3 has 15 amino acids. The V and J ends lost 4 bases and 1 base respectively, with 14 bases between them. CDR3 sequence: CASSSTGRTNTEAFF. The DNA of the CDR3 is TGCGCCAGCAGCAGTACGGGACGGACGAACACTGAAGCTTTCTTT.

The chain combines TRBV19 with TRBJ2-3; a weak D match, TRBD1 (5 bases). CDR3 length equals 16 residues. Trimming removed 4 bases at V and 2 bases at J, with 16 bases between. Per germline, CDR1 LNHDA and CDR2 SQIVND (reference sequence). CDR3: CASSTDTMTVTDTQYF. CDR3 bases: TGTGCCAGTAGTACTGATACCATGACAGTCACAGATACGCAGTATTTT. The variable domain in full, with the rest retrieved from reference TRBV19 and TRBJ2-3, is DGGITQSPKYLFRKEGQNVTLSCEQNLNHDAMYWYRQDPGQGLRLIYYSQIVNDFQKGDIAEGYSVSREKKESFPLTVTSAQKNPTAFYLCASSTDTMTVTDTQYFGPGTRLTVL.